The 22 T cell receptor beta chains below come from one sample, sequenced in a study of T cell repertoires in cytomegalovirus infection. For these TCRs, the target antigens are not known. A single record per CDR3 protein comes from TCRdb applying MiXCR to the reads. The sample lists roughly 800,000 distinct CDR3 sequences; almost 30% were seen once. This sample comprised cultured CD8+ T cells from PBMCs, obtained from culture after CMV antigen stimulation. The source of these receptors is a human donor in good health (CMV status not recorded). Some clones in this sample may be carry-over from other donors' samples.

V usage is TRBV10-1 and J usage is TRBJ2-5; D is perhaps TRBD2 (5 bases). CDR3 size: 14 residues. Germline loops: CDR1 WNHNN, CDR2 SYGVQD (reference sequence). V was shortened by 3 bases and J by 3 bases, with 11 bases between the two germline ends. The CDR3 region has the DNA TGCGCCAGCAGTGAACGAGGGCTTGAAGAGACCCAGTACTTC. Translation: CASSERGLEETQYF.

This clonotype showed up many times. The V and J genes are TRBV7-2 and TRBJ2-2; 8 bases fit TRBD1. The CDR3 spans 14 residues. V shed 5 bases, J shed 13 bases, and the junction held 12 bases outside the gene matches. Germline V gene data show CDR1 as SGHTA and CDR2 as FQGNSA. CDR3 loop: CASSPAGQGSALFF. CDR3 nucleotide sequence: TGTGCCAGCAGCCCTGCTGGACAGGGCTCGGCGCTGTTTTTT.

This chain uses TRBV12-3 or TRBV12-4 with TRBJ2-7; D could derive from TRBD1 or TRBD2 (6 bases each). The CDR3 has 14 residues. Trimming cost V 6 bases and J 6 bases, with 18 bases left between them. The CDR3 reads CASRPTGAPTEQYF. The CDR3 coding sequence is TGTGCCAGCAGACCTACGGGGGCCCCCACCGAGCAGTACTTC.

This chain's CDR3 is CSVGSQGKYEQYF. The CDR3 coding sequence is TGCAGCGTTGGGTCGCAGGGGAAATACGAGCAGTACTTC. The chain links TRBV29-1 to TRBJ2-7; D is possibly TRBD1 (6 bases). The CDR3 totals 13 residues. Germline values: CDR1 SQVTM, CDR2 ANQGSEA. V was trimmed by 4 bases and J by 4 bases, leaving 14 bases between them.

The chain links TRBV20-1 to TRBJ2-1, with D perhaps matching TRBD2 (5 bases). The CDR3 spans 13 residues. Trimming pared 6 bases from V and 10 bases from J, leaving 19 bases between. Looked up from germline, CDR1 is DFQATT and CDR2 is SNEGSKA (reference sequence). The CDR3 bases are TGCAGTGCCGGGCCGGGGTATAGTAGAGAGCAGTTCTTC. It translates to CSAGPGYSREQFF.

This clonotype showed up many times. The rearrangement uses TRBV7-6 and TRBJ2-2; D not certain. Trimming took off 3 bases at V and 1 base at J, with 15 bases between the two ends. The germline V gene encodes CDR1 SGHVS and CDR2 FNYEAQ. There are 17 residues in the CDR3. CDR3 in DNA: TGTGCCAGCAGCTTTGGTAATGAAACTTGGAACACCGGGGAGCTGTTTTTT. Translating gives CASSFGNETWNTGELFF.

The chain is built from TRBV6-1 and TRBJ2-7; TRBD1 might be the D (6 bases). Germline V gene sequence: CDR1 MNHNS, CDR2 SASEGT. V was trimmed by 4 bases and J by 3 bases, leaving 10 bases between them. This CDR3 comprises 13 residues. CDR3 in amino acids: CASSVPGDYEQYF. In nucleotides, the CDR3 is TGTGCCAGCAGTGTTCCAGGGGACTACGAGCAGTACTTC.

This chain's CDR3 is CASSLDLAENSYNEQFF. In DNA, the CDR3 is TGTGCCAGCAGCTTGGACCTAGCGGAGAACTCCTACAATGAGCAGTTCTTC. The V gene is TRBV5-6, the J gene TRBJ2-1, with 7 bases fitting TRBD2. CDR1 and CDR2 from the germline V gene are SGHDT and YYEEEE. The CDR3 has 17 amino acids. V shed 0 bases and J 0 bases; nucleotides not matched to a gene: 6.

The J gene is TRBJ1-1, the V gene TRBV19, with D unclear. Trimming stripped 5 bases from V and 11 bases from J, with 12 bases between. This CDR3 has 11 residues. In germline, CDR1 is LNHDA, CDR2 SQIVND (reference sequence). CDR3 amino acids: CASSVYLDAFF. CDR3 DNA sequence: TGTGCCAGTAGTGTCTACCTTGACGCTTTCTTT.

This clonotype was observed at least ten times. The V gene is TRBV7-2, the J gene TRBJ1-2, with 7 bases lining up with TRBD1. The ends lost 2 bases at V and 3 bases at J; junction bases unmatched: 3. The CDR3 length is 14 residues. Germline assignment: CDR1 SGHTA and CDR2 FQGNSA. In DNA, the CDR3 is TGTGCCAGCAGCTTAAACAGGGGTCACTATGGCTACACCTTC. This translates into CASSLNRGHYGYTF.

V and J are TRBV7-6 and TRBJ2-7, with D unresolved. The CDR3 is 13 amino acids. CDR1 SGHVS and CDR2 FNYEAQ come from the germline V gene. Trimming removed 2 bases from V and 3 bases from J, with 8 bases in between. The CDR3 DNA follows: TGTGCCAGCAGCTTATCGGCAGGCTACGAGCAGTACGTC. Protein product: CASSLSAGYEQYV.

The table lists this clonotype with many counts. The rearrangement joins TRBV7-2 to TRBJ2-7; no definite D call. CDR3 length equals 13 residues. Trimming removed 0 bases from V and 2 bases from J, with 5 bases in between. Looked up from germline, CDR1 is SGHTA and CDR2 is FQGNSA. The chain's CDR3 is CASSLAGTYEQYF. CDR3 bases: TGTGCCAGCAGCTTAGCAGGGACCTACGAGCAGTACTTC.

The J gene is TRBJ2-7, the V gene TRBV4-1; tentatively, D is TRBD1 or TRBD2 (5 bases each). CDR3 size: 16 residues. V lost 0 bases to trimming and J lost 4 bases, with 16 bases between them. Looked up from germline, CDR1 is MGHRA and CDR2 is YSYEKL. This chain's CDR3 is CASSQDFGAAQYEQYF. Here the CDR3 DNA reads TGCGCCAGCAGCCAAGATTTCGGGGCAGCTCAATACGAGCAGTACTTC.

This clonotype was picked up one time. The chain employs TRBV10-3 and TRBJ2-2, with D uncertain. Germline V CDR1 and CDR2: ENHRY, SYGVKD. V lost 0 bases and J 2 bases, leaving 13 bases between the germline ends. The length of the CDR3 is 17 residues. CDR3 loop: CAISESAKTLNTGELFF. Written as DNA, the CDR3 is TGTGCCATCAGTGAGTCCGCCAAGACCCTCAACACCGGGGAGCTGTTTTTT.

This chain joins TRBV25-1 and TRBJ2-2; 12 bases match TRBD2. The V gene's germline CDR1 is MGHDK and CDR2 SYGVNS. V lost 6 bases and J lost 5; bases outside the gene matches: 7. CDR3 size: 16 residues. The chain's CDR3 is CASSEGLAGPTGELFF. The CDR3 bases are TGTGCCAGCAGCGAAGGACTAGCGGGGCCTACCGGGGAGCTGTTTTTT. Filled out from reference TRBV25-1 and TRBJ2-2, the complete variable domain reads EADIYQTPRYLVIGTGKKITLECSQTMGHDKMYWYQQDPGMELHLIHYSYGVNSTEKGDLSSESTVSRIRTEHFPLTLESARPSHTSQYLCASSEGLAGPTGELFFGEGSRLTVL.

This clonotype was recorded a few times. The genes are TRBV12-3 or TRBV12-4 and TRBJ2-3; 9 nucleotides align to TRBD1. The J segment lost 2 bases and the V segment lost 4 bases, leaving 7 bases of the junction unmatched. The CDR3 consists of 16 residues. As DNA, the CDR3 is TGTGCCAGCAGTTCCCGGGACAGGGCTTTCACAGATACGCAGTATTTT. The encoded protein is CASSSRDRAFTDTQYF.

This clonotype was counted only a few times. This sequence joins TRBV5-5 and TRBJ1-5; D is uncertain. Germline CDR1 and CDR2: SGHKS and YYEKEE (reference sequence). The CDR3 consists of 14 residues. The V and J ends lost 2 bases and 9 bases respectively, with 15 bases between them. The CDR3 DNA sequence: TGTGCCAGCAGCTTTTCTGGAACAATCAGGCCCCAGCATTTT. Amino acid sequence: CASSFSGTIRPQHF.

This chain connects TRBV19 to TRBJ2-7; TRBD1 aligns across 7 bases. The CDR3 sequence is 14 residues long. J lost 3 bases, V lost 3 bases, and 5 bases had no gene match. Germline CDR1 reads LNHDA; CDR2 reads SQIVND (reference sequence). In DNA form, the CDR3 reads TGTGCCAGTAGTATCGGGACAGCCATCTACGAGCAGTACTTC. As protein: CASSIGTAIYEQYF.

The V and J genes are TRBV6-1 and TRBJ1-5; D is unresolved. Trimming took 3 bases from V and 0 from J, leaving 12 bases between them. Germline V gives CDR1 MNHNS, CDR2 SASEGT. The CDR3 loop spans 16 amino acids. The CDR3 DNA follows: TGTGCCAGCAGTGATCGGCGGAACCTTAGCAATCAGCCCCAGCATTTT. Amino acids: CASSDRRNLSNQPQHF.

Only a few counts were recorded for this clonotype. The chain has TRBV7-6 and TRBJ1-6; D gene unclear. In germline, CDR1 is SGHVS, CDR2 FNYEAQ. The length of the CDR3 is 15 residues. V lost 2 bases to trimming and J lost 5 bases, with 10 bases between them. Here the CDR3 reads CASSLFRVDNSPLHF. In DNA form, the CDR3 reads TGTGCCAGCAGCTTATTTCGGGTCGATAATTCACCCCTCCACTTT.

This clonotype was found a few times. The chain recombines TRBV7-6 with TRBJ2-6; either TRBD1 or TRBD2 may fit D (5 bases each). The CDR3 runs to 15 residues. CDR1 SGHVS and CDR2 FNYEAQ come from the germline V gene. Trimming took off 5 bases at V and 2 bases at J, with 10 bases between the two ends. CDR3 nucleotide sequence: TGTGCCAGCAGCGCCCGGGACCCTGGGGCCAACGTCCTGACTTTC. It translates to CASSARDPGANVLTF.

The CDR3 loop reads CASTDPPGELFF. CDR3 nucleotide sequence: TGTGCCAGTACCGACCCCCCAGGGGAGCTGTTTTTT. This chain links TRBV19 with TRBJ2-2; D uncertain. Germline-derived CDR1 and CDR2 are LNHDA and SQIVND (reference sequence). The CDR3 loop spans 12 amino acids. Trimming removed 7 bases from V and 8 bases from J, with 11 bases in between.